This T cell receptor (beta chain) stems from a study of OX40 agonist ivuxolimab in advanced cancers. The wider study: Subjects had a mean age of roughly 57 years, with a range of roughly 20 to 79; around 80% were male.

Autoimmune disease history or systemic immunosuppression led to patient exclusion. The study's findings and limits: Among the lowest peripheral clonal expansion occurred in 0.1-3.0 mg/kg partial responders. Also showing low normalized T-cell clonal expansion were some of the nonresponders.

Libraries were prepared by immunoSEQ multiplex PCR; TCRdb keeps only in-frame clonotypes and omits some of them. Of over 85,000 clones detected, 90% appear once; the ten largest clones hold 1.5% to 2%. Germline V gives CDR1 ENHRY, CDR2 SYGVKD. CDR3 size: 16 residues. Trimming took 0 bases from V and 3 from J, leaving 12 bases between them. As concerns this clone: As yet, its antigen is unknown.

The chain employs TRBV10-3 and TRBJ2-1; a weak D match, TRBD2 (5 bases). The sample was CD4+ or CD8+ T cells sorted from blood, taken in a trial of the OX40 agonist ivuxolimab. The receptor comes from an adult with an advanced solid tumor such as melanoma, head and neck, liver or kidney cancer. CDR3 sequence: CAISESPGFDYNEQFF. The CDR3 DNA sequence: TGTGCCATCAGTGAGTCCCCGGGGTTCGACTACAATGAGCAGTTCTTC.